This TCR beta chain was identified during a study of blood T cell repertoires in COVID-19. This clone was counted only a few times. Authors' processing steps: Estimation of nucleated cell counts relied on the amplification of reference gene primers. Measured with immunoSEQ multiplex PCR; TCRdb has only the in-frame clones, and not every one. For V, J and clone size, that table is used; D and trimming come from the DNA. The sample holds roughly 240,000 clones, 83% seen once. Germline values: CDR1 SGHRS, CDR2 YFSETQ. The CDR3 consists of 16 residues. V lost 0 bases, J lost 7 bases, and 13 bases stayed unmatched.

The sequence was obtained from a man between 60 and 70 years old who had recovered from COVID-19. The rearrangement uses TRBV5-1 and TRBJ2-7, with 7 positions matching TRBD2. The sequencing input was peripheral blood. CDR3 region: CASSLAASGPTREQYF. Here the CDR3 DNA reads TGCGCCAGCAGCTTGGCCGCTAGCGGACCGACCAGGGAGCAGTACTTC.